This T cell receptor (beta chain) derives from a study of naive and memory T cell subsets. This clonotype was seen a few times. The target antigen is unknown. Overnight CMV lysate stimulation of fresh PBMCs defined donor CMV status by CD4+ IFNgamma. An equimolar mix of two oligonucleotides served as the beta constant-region primer for TRBC1 and TRBC2. Nested alpha and beta constant-region primers with the SP2 primer drove four PCR rounds on ligated cDNA. Ligation attached a single-stranded oligonucleotide with a 12-nucleotide UMI and the SP2 primer to the cDNA 3' end. TCRdb recomputed calls from the UMI-ligation and nested PCR reads with MiXCR, one row per CDR3 protein. The sample includes about 160,000 distinct CDR3 sequences, 20% to 25% of them seen just once. The germline CDR1 and CDR2 sequences are SGHRS and YFSETQ. The CDR3 runs 15 residues. V lost 4 bases, J lost 3 bases, and 6 bases stayed unmatched.

The study, taken as a whole, reports: Over 95% of naive TCR sequences appeared only once after error correction, unlike memory subsets. Especially in CD8 cells, naive repertoires contained a few larger clonotypes, possibly CD45RA-re-expressing memory cells.

The source is a human donor in good health. What was sequenced was naive CD4+ T cells from blood. This chain links TRBV5-1 with TRBJ2-2; TRBD1 matches 7 bases. Here the CDR3 reads CASSMTGLDTGELFF. CDR3 coding DNA: TGCGCCAGCAGCATGACAGGGCTTGACACCGGGGAGCTGTTTTTT.